The present entry profiles one T cell receptor (beta chain) with its context. What it binds is not known. CDR1 and CDR2 from the germline V gene are SGHDT and YYEEEE. The CDR3 contains 12 residues. Trimming cost V 4 bases and J 4 bases, with 9 bases left between them. These data originate in a study of T-cell reconstitution after alpha-beta-depleted transplantation in children. Unique molecular identifiers tagged the TCRbeta library. TCRdb used MiXCR to reprocess the PCR reads, holding one entry per CDR3 protein. The sample lists about 510,000 distinct CDR3 sequences, about an eighth seen once, with approximately 14% in the top ten. Broader study findings: Where some patients showed high TCRbeta diversity at day 60, it came from recipient T cells and thymic progenitors that had survived. At one year after transplant, newly produced T cells mostly accounted for T-cell counts and diversity.

This sequence originates from a female patient aged 2-15 years who had a stem cell transplant for aplastic anemia, so the T cells may come from the graft donor. This material consisted of PBMCs, mostly from graft donor cells, taken 180 days after TCRalphabeta/CD19-depleted stem cell transplant. The V gene is TRBV5-6, the J gene TRBJ2-7; a possible D gene is TRBD2 (6 bases). CDR3 sequence: CASSTGGYEQYF. CDR3 DNA sequence: TGTGCCAGCAGCACCGGGGGATACGAGCAGTACTTC.